The rows below give T cell receptor beta chains drawn from one sample of a study of blood T cell repertoires in COVID-19. The data were produced by immunoSEQ multiplex PCR, yet TCRdb's version contains in-frame clones alone and is incomplete. The sample includes around 99,000 clones, over 70% of them seen just once. Specimen: peripheral blood. The receptors come from a woman in her 50s with acute or convalescent COVID-19. Both conserved end residues are part of each CDR3. The order of the fields is clone size, D gene, V gene, J gene, CDR3 DNA, CDR3 protein. The D gene is left open where the match is weak. Size values are once, few and many counts, or a class for expanded clones, and some rows have none.

.	.	TRBV7-7	TRBJ2-2	TGTGCCAGCAGCCTTGGACATTCAACCGGGGAGCTGTTTTTT	CASSLGHSTGELFF
.	TRBD1	TRBV24-1	TRBJ2-2	TGTGCCACCAGTGATTTCCGACAGGGGGTATTCACCACCGGGGAGCTGTTTTTT	CATSDFRQGVFTTGELFF
.	TRBD1	TRBV20-1	TRBJ1-5	TGCAGTGCTAGTAGGGACAGGGATCAGCCCCAGCATTTT	CSASRDRDQPQHF
few	TRBD1	TRBV3-1/TRBV3-2	TRBJ1-6	TGTGCCAGCAGCCAAGAAGCCCCGGGACAGGGGGCGCATTGGGGAAATTCACCCCTCCACTTT	CASSQEAPGQGAHWGNSPLHF
few	TRBD1	TRBV5-4	TRBJ1-1	TGTGCCAGCAGCTTGCGTCAGGGGGCGAACACTGAAGCTTTCTTT	CASSLRQGANTEAFF
.	.	TRBV6-2/TRBV6-3	TRBJ2-1	TGTGCCAGCAGTTTTAGGACGACGAGGGGGGGCCCCAATTATGAGCAGTTCTTC	CASSFRTTRGGPNYEQFF
.	.	TRBV28	TRBJ1-1	TGTGCCAGCAGTTCATCCTACCCCCGCCGTCAAGCTTTCTTT	CASSSSYPRRQAFF
.	TRBD1	TRBV2	TRBJ1-4	TGTGCCAGCCTTTTGGGACAGACTAATGAAAAACTGTTTTTT	CASLLGQTNEKLFF
once	.	TRBV24-1	TRBJ1-3	TGTGCCACCAGTGACCCTGACAGGCCCCAATGGGACTCTGGAAACACCATATATTTT	CATSDPDRPQWDSGNTIYF
few	.	TRBV3-1/TRBV3-2	TRBJ1-1	TGTGCCAGCAGCCCCTCGTGGAGGACAGCGAACACTGAAGCTTTCTTT	CASSPSWRTANTEAFF
once	.	TRBV5-4	TRBJ1-1	TGTGCCAGCAGCTCCTTGGAGATGGGTACGGACACTGAAGCTTTCTTT	CASSSLEMGTDTEAFF
.	TRBD1	TRBV5-1	TRBJ2-7	TGCGCCAGCAGCGGCAGGGGGTTTCCCTACGAGCAGTACTTC	CASSGRGFPYEQYF
once	.	TRBV9	TRBJ1-4	TGTGCCAGCAGCACGCAGGACGGCCGAGGGGAAAAACTGTTTTTT	CASSTQDGRGEKLFF
.	.	TRBV4-1	TRBJ2-5	TGCGCCAGCAGCCTAACCGCGGGGGCACTAGGGGGAGAGACCCAGTACTTC	CASSLTAGALGGETQYF
.	.	TRBV24-1	TRBJ2-6	TGTGCCACCCCTGTCTCTGGGGCCAACGTCCTGACTTTC	CATPVSGANVLTF
.	.	TRBV5-1	TRBJ2-2	TGCGCCAGCAGCTCCAACATCGCTCTCAACACCGGGGAGCTGTTTTTT	CASSSNIALNTGELFF
.	.	TRBV27	TRBJ2-3	TGTGCCAGCTCAAGGCGGGGTGGCACAGATACGCAGTATTTT	CASSRRGGTDTQYF
.	TRBD1	TRBV19	TRBJ1-2	TGTGCCAGTAGTAGGGGAGCCCTCGGACAGGGCGGCTACACCTTC	CASSRGALGQGGYTF
.	.	TRBV28	TRBJ2-5	TGTGCCAGCAGTTTACCCCCCCAGGGAAGCCAGTACTTC	CASSLPPQGSQYF
.	TRBD1	TRBV24-1	TRBJ1-2	TGTGCCACCAGTGATTCTACAGGGGGCGTTGGCTACACCTTC	CATSDSTGGVGYTF
.	.	TRBV30	TRBJ1-4	TGTGCCCGGGGTAGCGGATTACTTACCGCAACTAATGAAAAACTGTTTTTT	CARGSGLLTATNEKLFF
.	TRBD1	TRBV19	TRBJ1-6	TGTGCCAGTAGTACCGGGACAGGGGGCGGAAGGAACTCACCCCTCCACTTT	CASSTGTGGGRNSPLHF
.	.	TRBV3-1/TRBV3-2	TRBJ2-7	TGTGCCAGCAGCCCCGAAAGTCGGCCGAGACAGGTCAACGAGCAGTACTTC	CASSPESRPRQVNEQYF